These T cell receptor beta chains were read from a single sample in a study of identifying expanded T cells in peripheral blood. Repertoires were generated with immunoSEQ multiplex PCR, while TCRdb's copy carries only in-frame clones and drops some. Altogether nearly 60,000 clones are present, approximately 90% being singletons, with the ten largest covering 3% to 4%. The specimen sequenced was blood. All receptors derive from a person between 18 and 75 years old in good health. CDR3s include the opening cysteine and the closing phenylalanine or tryptophan. The order of the fields is clone size, D gene, J gene, V gene, CDR3 protein, CDR3 DNA. The D gene is left open where the match is weak. Size values are once, few and many counts, or a class for expanded clones, and some rows have none.

. | . | TRBJ1-2 | TRBV6-5 | CASSSTANYGYTF | TGTGCCAGCAGTTCAACAGCTAACTATGGCTACACCTTC
. | . | TRBJ1-1 | TRBV7-9 | CASSKTPATEAFF | TGTGCCAGCAGCAAGACGCCTGCCACTGAAGCTTTCTTT
. | . | TRBJ2-5 | TRBV2 | CASRDRLTGAGETQYF | TGTGCCAGCAGGGACCGTCTAACGGGGGCCGGAGAGACCCAGTACTTC
. | . | TRBJ1-1 | TRBV2 | CASSEASWGFTEAFF | TGTGCCAGCAGTGAAGCGTCATGGGGGTTCACTGAAGCTTTCTTT
once | . | TRBJ2-2 | TRBV21-1 | CASSNLTFGGNTGELFF | TGTGCCAGCAGCAACCTTACATTCGGAGGGAACACCGGGGAGCTGTTTTTT
. | TRBD2 | TRBJ2-3 | TRBV7-9 | CASSLLSGGVDTQYF | TGTGCCAGCAGCTTACTAAGCGGGGGTGTAGATACGCAGTATTTT
. | . | TRBJ2-7 | TRBV7-9 | CASSWDTASDEQYF | TGTGCCAGCAGTTGGGACACCGCGTCCGACGAGCAGTACTTC
. | . | TRBJ1-1 | TRBV4-1 | CASSQDMNTEAFF | TGCGCCAGCAGCCAAGATATGAACACTGAAGCTTTCTTT
. | . | TRBJ1-2 | TRBV28 | CASSLGINYGYTF | TGTGCCAGCAGTTTAGGGATTAACTATGGCTACACCTTC
once | . | TRBJ2-1 | TRBV7-2 | CASSFTGTGGYNEQFF | TGTGCCAGCAGCTTTACCGGGACCGGCGGCTACAATGAGCAGTTCTTC
. | TRBD2 | TRBJ2-3 | TRBV9 | CASSVAGSGTRTDTQYF | TGTGCCAGCAGCGTAGCGGGTAGCGGGACTCGCACAGATACGCAGTATTTT
. | . | TRBJ2-3 | TRBV20-1 | CSALHTDTQYF | TGCAGTGCTCTTCACACAGATACGCAGTATTTT
. | TRBD2 | TRBJ2-3 | TRBV6-6 | CASRGEGTDTQYF | TGTGCCAGCCGGGGGGAGGGGACAGATACGCAGTATTTT
. | . | TRBJ1-3 | TRBV18 | CASSPPNPGTGNTIYF | TGTGCCAGCTCACCACCCAACCCAGGGACTGGAAACACCATATATTTT
. | TRBD2 | TRBJ2-1 | TRBV25-1 | CASRLAGSSYNEQFF | TGTGCCAGCAGACTAGCGGGGAGCTCCTACAATGAGCAGTTCTTC
few | . | TRBJ2-7 | TRBV11-2 | CASSPQLPGHQSSYEQYF | TGTGCCAGCAGCCCACAGCTACCGGGACACCAGAGCTCCTACGAGCAGTACTTC
. | . | TRBJ2-5 | TRBV9 | CASSGVQETQYF | TGTGCCAGCAGCGGCGTACAAGAGACCCAGTACTTC
. | TRBD1 | TRBJ2-5 | TRBV4-2 | CASSQYPGTEETQYF | TGTGCCAGCAGCCAATACCCCGGGACAGAAGAGACCCAGTACTTC
. | . | TRBJ1-1 | TRBV14 | CASSQDVGFMNTEAFF | TGTGCCAGCAGCCAAGATGTGGGGTTCATGAACACTGAAGCTTTCTTT
. | . | TRBJ1-2 | TRBV5-6 | CASSLVTGRGYGYTF | TGTGCCAGCAGCTTGGTGACGGGGCGCGGCTATGGCTACACCTTC
. | . | TRBJ1-2 | TRBV27 | CASADSYGYTF | TGTGCCAGCGCTGACAGCTATGGCTACACCTTC
once | TRBD2 | TRBJ2-7 | TRBV7-3 | CASSLSGTSFYEQYF | TGTGCCAGCAGCTTATCAGGGACTAGTTTCTACGAGCAGTACTTC
. | . | TRBJ1-2 | TRBV10-3 | CAISEDRRMNYGYTF | TGTGCCATCAGTGAGGACAGGCGTATGAACTATGGCTACACCTTC
. | . | TRBJ2-7 | TRBV6-5 | CASSSSRVGEQYF | TGTGCCAGCAGCTCTTCCAGAGTGGGCGAGCAGTACTTC
few | TRBD1 | TRBJ2-1 | TRBV7-2 | CASRVPGQGGEQFF | TGTGCCAGCAGGGTTCCGGGACAGGGGGGTGAGCAGTTCTTC
. | TRBD1 | TRBJ1-2 | TRBV30 | CAWSVMGPTGGVGYTF | TGTGCCTGGAGTGTAATGGGCCCGACAGGGGGCGTTGGCTACACCTTC
. | . | TRBJ1-1 | TRBV6-5 | CASGRKGHINTEAFF | TGTGCCAGCGGGAGAAAAGGGCATATCAACACTGAAGCTTTCTTT
. | TRBD1 | TRBJ1-4 | TRBV19 | CASSQGVATNEKLFF | TGTGCCAGTAGTCAGGGGGTTGCAACTAATGAAAAACTGTTTTTT
. | TRBD2 | TRBJ2-7 | TRBV2 | CASSWEPGLASSAYEQYF | TGTGCCAGCAGTTGGGAACCGGGACTAGCTTCCTCCGCCTACGAGCAGTACTTC
once | . | TRBJ2-3 | TRBV19 | CASSIAQDIDTQYF | TGTGCCAGTAGTATAGCCCAGGACATAGATACGCAGTATTTT
few | TRBD1 | TRBJ1-6 | TRBV10-3 | CAISADRAPSPLHF | TGTGCCATCAGTGCCGACAGGGCCCCTTCACCCCTCCACTTT
. | TRBD1 | TRBJ2-7 | TRBV18 | CASSPSTGTGRYEQYF | TGTGCCAGCTCACCATCAACCGGGACAGGTCGATACGAGCAGTACTTC
once | . | TRBJ2-7 | TRBV29-1 | CSARLLFEQYF | TGCAGCGCTCGACTCCTTTTTGAGCAGTACTTC
. | . | TRBJ2-1 | TRBV28 | CASSFLRGGSYNEQFF | TGTGCCAGCAGTTTCCTCCGGGGTGGCTCCTACAATGAGCAGTTCTTC
. | . | TRBJ2-2 | TRBV28 | CAHQRGGGNTGELFF | TGTGCCCATCAACGTGGGGGCGGGAACACCGGGGAGCTGTTTTTT
. | TRBD2 | TRBJ2-5 | TRBV11-1 | CASSSTAGRETQYF | TGTGCCAGCAGTTCAACAGCGGGACGAGAGACCCAGTACTTC
. | TRBD1 | TRBJ1-5 | TRBV7-2 | CASSSVSGGSNQPQHF | TGTGCCAGCAGCTCAGTTTCAGGGGGCAGCAATCAGCCCCAGCATTTT
once | . | TRBJ1-1 | TRBV30 | CAWVLGARGTEAFF | TGTGCCTGGGTACTGGGGGCGCGTGGCACTGAAGCTTTCTTT
. | TRBD2 | TRBJ2-3 | TRBV19 | CASGGLAFSDTQYF | TGTGCCAGTGGGGGACTAGCCTTTTCGGATACGCAGTATTTT
. | TRBD1 | TRBJ1-1 | TRBV28 | CASSLPGQGMDTEAFF | TGTGCCAGCAGTTTACCAGGACAGGGAATGGACACTGAAGCTTTCTTT
. | TRBD1 | TRBJ1-2 | TRBV5-6 | CASSVRDSPNYGYTF | TGTGCCAGCAGCGTAAGGGACAGCCCTAACTATGGCTACACCTTC
. | . | TRBJ2-3 | TRBV7-2 | CASSSGSGSHTQYF | TGTGCCAGCAGTTCGGGATCGGGAAGTCATACGCAGTATTTT
few | . | TRBJ1-6 | TRBV30 | CAWTAQSSSYNSPLHF | TGTGCCTGGACGGCACAGTCTAGCTCCTATAATTCACCCCTCCACTTT
. | TRBD1 | TRBJ2-3 | TRBV7-2 | CASSSDRGADTQYF | TGTGCCAGCAGCTCGGACAGGGGAGCAGATACGCAGTATTTT
. | . | TRBJ2-5 | TRBV4-3 | CASSQDPANPQETQYF | TGCGCCAGCAGCCAAGACCCCGCCAACCCCCAAGAGACCCAGTACTTC
. | . | TRBJ2-3 | TRBV18 | CASSPYSGRSTDTQYF | TGTGCCAGCTCACCGTATTCGGGAAGGAGCACAGATACGCAGTATTTT
. | TRBD1 | TRBJ2-2 | TRBV13 | CASSFIPGQGFPGELFF | TGTGCCAGCAGCTTCATTCCGGGACAGGGTTTTCCCGGGGAGCTGTTTTTT
once | TRBD1 | TRBJ2-1 | TRBV19 | CASSPGTGFDEQFF | TGTGCCAGTTCTCCCGGGACAGGGTTCGATGAGCAGTTCTTC
. | TRBD1 | TRBJ1-1 | TRBV5-1 | CASSLSSRGDTEAFF | TGCGCCAGCAGCTTATCGTCCAGGGGGGACACTGAAGCTTTCTTT